These 10 T cell receptor beta chains originate from one sample sequenced in a study of regulatory T cells in long-lasting Graves disease. Time point reported: newly diagnosed GD, antithyroid drugs for less than 3 months. TCR sequences were obtained from RNA taken from PBMCs. Investigators prepared the TCR beta libraries by applying iRepertoire HTBI primers and Arm-PCR of CDR3 regions. Each CDR3 protein gets one entry after TCRdb re-called the multiplex PCR reads with MiXCR. The sample has around 500,000 distinct CDR3 sequences, 13% seen once. The data were also submitted as part of a second study, on T cells in Graves' hyperthyroidism and ophthalmopathy.

This material consisted of peripheral blood mononuclear cells (PBMCs), taken at new diagnosis, from a patient treated with antithyroid drugs. All receptors come from a man between 25 and 39 years old with Graves disease.

In its sample, this clonotype was seen many times. The chain joins TRBV6-2 or TRBV6-3 to TRBJ2-7; D unresolved. V lost 3 bases and J lost 5, with 14 bases in between. This CDR3 contains 14 residues. CDR1 and CDR2 (germline): MNHEY, SVGEGT. CDR3 loop: CASSYPPALDEQYF. Written as DNA, the CDR3 is TGTGCCAGCAGTTATCCCCCCGCCCTAGACGAGCAGTACTTC.

This clonotype was observed at least ten times. V gene TRBV9 combines with J gene TRBJ2-3, with D possibly called TRBD1 or TRBD2 (6 bases each). Germline CDR1 reads SGDLS; CDR2 reads YYNGEE. With 0 bases removed from V and 2 bases from J, the gap between germline ends came to 7 bases. The CDR3 spans 14 residues. In DNA form, the CDR3 reads TGTGCCAGCAGCGTAGCGGGGGCCACAGATACGCAGTATTTT. Amino acids: CASSVAGATDTQYF.

This clonotype was detected many times. The chain employs TRBV5-1 and TRBJ2-1; no clear D. Germline V gene lookup returns CDR1 SGHRS and CDR2 YFSETQ. V was cut by 2 bases and J by 3 bases, with 9 bases left in between. The CDR3 sequence is 14 residues long. CDR3 protein: CASSFSHGYNEQFF. The CDR3, as DNA: TGCGCCAGCAGCTTCTCCCACGGCTACAATGAGCAGTTCTTC.

The V and J genes are TRBV18 and TRBJ2-7; D may be TRBD2 (6 bases). Germline CDR1 KGHSH, CDR2 LQKENI. The CDR3 totals 14 residues. Trimming stripped 1 base from V and 6 bases from J, with 13 bases between. CDR3 sequence reads: CASSPRRDTTEQYF. For the CDR3, the DNA is TGTGCCAGCTCACCACGGCGGGATACAACCGAGCAGTACTTC. The full variable domain, rest sourced from reference TRBV18 and TRBJ2-7, is NAGVMQNPRHLVRRRGQEARLRCSPMKGHSHVYWYRQLPEEGLKFMVYLQKENIIDESGMPKERFSAEFPKEGPSILRIQQVVRGDSAAYFCASSPRRDTTEQYFGPGTRLTVT.

This clonotype has a count of ten or more. In nucleotides, the CDR3 is TGTGCCAGCAGCCTAGGTTTTGAAGACATTCAGTACTTC. Its translation is CASSLGFEDIQYF. The rearrangement uses TRBV2 and TRBJ2-4; D is uncertain. The CDR3 covers 13 residues. CDR1 SNHLY and CDR2 FYNNEI come from the germline V gene. Trimming removed 6 bases from V and 8 bases from J, with 14 bases in between.

This sequence joins TRBV2 and TRBJ2-7; 9 nucleotides agree with TRBD2. Trimming removed 1 base from V and 5 bases from J; junction bases left unmatched: 9. This CDR3 contains 16 residues. Germline V CDR1 and CDR2: SNHLY, FYNNEI. The CDR3 coding sequence is TGTGCCAGCAGTGAAGGATTAGCGGGGGCCGGTGACGAGCAGTACTTC. Amino acid sequence: CASSEGLAGAGDEQYF.

A word on this clonotype: The junction departs from the called germline gene at one end, perhaps through a read error. The CDR3 reads CAGSEDRGPTGELFF. The DNA of the CDR3 is TGTGCCGGCAGTGAAGACCGGGGGCCAACCGGGGAGCTGTTTTTT. The rearrangement uses TRBV2 and TRBJ2-2; D tentatively reads TRBD1 or TRBD2 (6 bases each). The CDR3 has 15 amino acids. Germline V CDR1 and CDR2: SNHLY, FYNNEI. Filled out from reference TRBV2 and TRBJ2-2, the complete variable domain reads EPEVTQTPSHQVTQMGQEVILRCVPISNHLYFYWYRQILGQKVEFLVSFYNNEISEKSEIFDDQFSVERPDGSNFTLKIRSTKLEDSAMYFCAGSEDRGPTGELFFGEGSRLTVL.

This clonotype was found a few times. The rearrangement uses TRBV4-1 and TRBJ2-4; possibly TRBD1 for D (5 bases). The CDR3 covers 18 residues. Germline V gives CDR1 MGHRA, CDR2 YSYEKL. V was shortened by 3 bases and J by 0 bases, with 18 bases between the two germline ends. CDR3 sequence reads: CASSHPLQGTLAKNIQYF. The DNA for the CDR3 is TGCGCCAGCAGCCACCCCCTCCAGGGAACTCTAGCCAAAAACATTCAGTACTTC.

The CDR3 here is CSGGGRRFIGELFF. As DNA, the CDR3 is TGCAGCGGGGGCGGGAGACGGTTTATCGGGGAGCTGTTTTTT. This rearrangement joins TRBV29-1 to TRBJ2-2; the match to TRBD2 covers 7 bases. CDR3 length: 14 residues. Germline CDR1 is SQVTM and CDR2 is ANQGSEA. The ends lost 7 bases at V and 7 bases at J; junction bases unmatched: 12.

The table lists this clonotype with many counts. The chain carries TRBV12-5 and TRBJ2-6; 8 positions match TRBD1. CDR1 and CDR2 from the germline V gene are LGHNT and FRNRAP. V lost 7 bases to trimming and J lost 0 bases; unmatched junction nucleotides: 11. This CDR3 is 18 amino acids long. The CDR3 nucleotides read TGTGCTAGTGCCAGCGGACAGGGTTTCGGCTCTGGGGCCAACGTCCTGACTTTC. This sequence encodes CASASGQGFGSGANVLTF.